Below, 20 T cell receptor beta chains from the same sample are listed, as sequenced in a study of T cell responses to AZD1222 COVID-19 vaccine. Generated by immunoSEQ multiplex PCR, the TCRdb table keeps only in-frame clones and is missing some. The sample records 72,000 or so clones, more than 90% being singletons. This specimen consisted of peripheral blood, obtained on day 0 of AZD1222 vaccination. Source of these receptors: an adult in good health.

The chain combines TRBV6-5 with TRBJ2-1; 7 nucleotides agree with TRBD1. J gave up 3 bases and V 7 bases, and 9 bases lay outside the gene matches. CDR3 length: 15 amino acids. The V gene's germline CDR1 is MNHEY and CDR2 SVGAGI. In nucleotides, the CDR3 is TGTGCCAGCACCCGGACAGGCCTTGACTACAATGAGCAGTTCTTC. Translated, it gives CASTRTGLDYNEQFF.

The chain uses TRBV5-4 and TRBJ2-5; 9 nucleotides agree with TRBD1. The length of the CDR3 is 16 residues. V was clipped by 1 base and J by 4 bases; unmatched bases: 8. The V gene's germline CDR1 is SGHNT and CDR2 YYREEE (reference sequence). CDR3 bases: TGTGCCAGCAGCTTGTTGAGACAGGGGGGTCCAGAGACCCAGTACTTC. It codes for CASSLLRQGGPETQYF.

The CDR3 DNA reads as TGTGCCATCAGTGATATAGTTGGGGCGAGGCATGAGCAGTTCTTC. Translating gives CAISDIVGARHEQFF. The V gene is TRBV10-3, the J gene TRBJ2-1; TRBD1 is a possible D gene (5 bases). Germline V gene data show CDR1 as ENHRY and CDR2 as SYGVKD. V was shortened by 3 bases and J by 8 bases, with 17 bases between the two germline ends. This CDR3 has 15 residues.

V and J are TRBV3-1 (or the pseudogene TRBV3-2) and TRBJ1-2, with 9 bases lining up with TRBD1. The CDR3 is 14 residues long. Per the germline V gene, CDR1 is LGHDT and CDR2 is YNNKEL (reference sequence). Trimming removed 0 bases from V and 6 bases from J; junction bases left unmatched: 2. CDR3 in DNA: TGTGCCAGCAGCCAAGAGGGGACAGGGAATGGCTACACCTTC. Translation gives CASSQEGTGNGYTF.

This chain connects TRBV10-3 to TRBJ2-1; TRBD2 might be the D (5 bases). This CDR3 contains 13 residues. V was cut by 2 bases and J by 4 bases, with 6 bases left in between. CDR1 is ENHRY, CDR2 SYGVKD, per germline. The CDR3 is CAISEGGYNEQFF. Written as DNA, the CDR3 is TGTGCCATCAGTGAGGGAGGTTACAATGAGCAGTTCTTC.

This chain links TRBV7-9 with TRBJ1-2; the match to TRBD1 covers 7 bases. Germline V gene sequence: CDR1 SEHNR, CDR2 FQNEAQ (reference sequence). V was pared by 5 bases and J by 8 bases, with 8 bases of the junction left unmatched. The CDR3 has 13 residues. CDR3: CASSLGTAQGYTF. CDR3 nucleotide sequence: TGTGCCAGCAGCCTGGGGACAGCTCAGGGCTACACCTTC.

The V call is TRBV24-1, the J call TRBJ2-1; D possibly uses TRBD1 or TRBD2 (5 bases each). The CDR3 contains 15 residues. CDR1 is KGHDR, CDR2 SFDVKD, per germline. V was cut by 0 bases and J by 8 bases, with 13 bases left in between. CDR3 residues: CATSDLGRGVDEQFF. The CDR3 DNA sequence: TGTGCCACCAGTGATTTGGGGCGAGGGGTCGATGAGCAGTTCTTC.

The chain is built from TRBV5-8 and TRBJ1-6; D is unresolved. The CDR3 extends over 13 amino acids. In germline, CDR1 is SGHTS, CDR2 YDEGEE. Between the trimmed V and J ends, which lost 6 bases and 8 bases, there was a span of 12 bases. This CDR3 reads CASTLVRYSPLHF. CDR3 coding DNA: TGTGCCAGCACCTTAGTACGCTATTCACCCCTCCACTTT.

This clone was observed once. The chain links TRBV15 to TRBJ1-4; D ambiguous. CDR3 length equals 15 residues. Germline V gene sequence: CDR1 LNHNV, CDR2 YYDKDF (reference sequence). Trimming pared 0 bases from V and 1 base from J, leaving 6 bases between. CDR3 sequence: CATSRDAGTNEKLFF. Here the CDR3 DNA reads TGTGCCACCAGCAGAGATGCAGGAACTAATGAAAAACTGTTTTTT.

This clone was observed a handful of times. This chain links TRBV2 with TRBJ1-2; perhaps TRBD1 as D (6 bases). V was clipped by 6 bases and J by 4 bases, with 18 bases between them. Germline values: CDR1 SNHLY, CDR2 FYNNEI. CDR3 size: 15 residues. The CDR3 sequence: CASRGGGSPLYGYTF. The CDR3 DNA reads TGTGCCAGCAGGGGGGGCGGGTCTCCTCTCTATGGCTACACCTTC.

The chain couples TRBV6-2 or TRBV6-3 to TRBJ1-5; D might be TRBD1 (6 bases). The germline V and J ends were trimmed by 4 bases and 6 bases, with 13 bases remaining between them. The CDR3 consists of 14 residues. Germline V gene lookup returns CDR1 MNHEY and CDR2 SVGEGT. CDR3 sequence reads: CASSLTGSGQPQHF. CDR3 nucleotide sequence: TGTGCCAGCAGTTTAACAGGGTCGGGTCAGCCCCAGCATTTT.

The gene calls are TRBV4-1 and TRBJ2-7; D gene ambiguous. The germline CDR1 and CDR2 sequences are MGHRA and YSYEKL. The CDR3 covers 16 residues. Trimming pared 0 bases from V and 0 bases from J, leaving 12 bases between. CDR3 residues: CASSQDPQASSYEQYF. CDR3 nucleotides: TGCGCCAGCAGCCAAGATCCGCAGGCCAGCTCCTACGAGCAGTACTTC.

The CDR3 DNA reads TGCAGTGCTACTGGCGCCTACGAGCAGTACTTC. Protein sequence: CSATGAYEQYF. The chain joins TRBV20-1 to TRBJ2-7; D uncertain. The length of the CDR3 is 11 residues. Germline CDR1 is DFQATT and CDR2 is SNEGSKA (reference sequence). V lost 4 bases and J lost 2, with 6 bases in between.

This CDR3 reads CASSLLANYGYTF. The CDR3 region has the DNA TGTGCCAGCAGTTTGCTTGCAAACTATGGCTACACCTTC. The V gene is TRBV12-3 or TRBV12-4, the J gene TRBJ1-2; no definite D call. The CDR3 length is 13 residues. The V and J ends lost 3 bases and 2 bases respectively, with 7 bases between them.

This sequence joins TRBV7-9 and TRBJ1-1; no definite D call. The CDR3 runs 14 residues. The germline V gene has CDR1 SEHNR and CDR2 FQNEAQ (reference sequence). V dropped 5 bases and J dropped 0 bases, with 10 bases sitting between them. CDR3 loop: CASSPGSMNTEAFF. The CDR3, as DNA: TGTGCCAGCAGCCCGGGGAGCATGAACACTGAAGCTTTCTTT.

The gene calls are TRBV4-3 and TRBJ2-3, with 12 bases aligning to TRBD2. The ends lost 0 bases at V and 0 bases at J; junction bases unmatched: 7. CDR3 size: 19 residues. The germline gives CDR1 LGHNA, CDR2 YSLEER. As DNA, the CDR3 is TGCGCCAGCAGCCAAGATCCATCGCTAGCGGGAGGGAGCACAGATACGCAGTATTTT. This gives the protein CASSQDPSLAGGSTDTQYF.

The V gene is TRBV3-1 (or the pseudogene TRBV3-2), the J gene TRBJ2-7; 7 bases map to TRBD1. The CDR3 is 13 amino acids. Per the germline V gene, CDR1 is LGHDT and CDR2 is YNNKEL (reference sequence). The V segment lost 2 bases and the J segment 6 bases; nucleotides outside the gene matches: 4. DNA for the CDR3: TGTGCCAGCAGCCAACCACAGGGGAGCGAGCAGTACTTC. Protein: CASSQPQGSEQYF.

This chain connects TRBV7-9 to TRBJ1-6; tentative D call: TRBD1 (5 bases). Trimming pared 2 bases from V and 9 bases from J, leaving 11 bases between. Germline V CDR1 and CDR2: SEHNR, FQNEAQ (reference sequence). The CDR3 loop spans 14 amino acids. CDR3 in amino acids: CASSLIGASSPLHF. In DNA, the CDR3 is TGTGCCAGCAGCTTAATAGGGGCATCTTCACCCCTCCACTTT.

This chain links TRBV5-4 with TRBJ2-5; D tentatively fits TRBD1 or TRBD2 (5 bases each). Trimming took 0 bases from V and 5 from J, leaving 8 bases between them. This CDR3 has 13 residues. Per germline, CDR1 SGHNT and CDR2 YYREEE (reference sequence). CDR3 nucleotides: TGTGCCAGCAGCTTGGTGGGGGTCGAGACCCAGTACTTC. Its translation is CASSLVGVETQYF.

This sequence joins TRBV19 and TRBJ1-2; D remains ambiguous. Germline CDR1 reads LNHDA; CDR2 reads SQIVND (reference sequence). The CDR3 loop spans 16 amino acids. The V gene lost 5 bases and the J gene lost 0 bases, with 16 bases spanning the gap. The CDR3 DNA is TGTGCCAGTAGTCCCCCGCCCGGGATGACTAACTATGGCTACACCTTC. Translation gives CASSPPPGMTNYGYTF.